This TCR beta chain is drawn from a study of cytomegalovirus exposure and HLA in healthy donors. CDR3 length: 16 amino acids. CDR1 and CDR2 from the germline V gene are MNHNS and SASEGT. The V gene lost 0 bases and the J gene lost 2 bases, with 13 bases spanning the gap. As to this clone: Its antigen remains unknown.

Study outcomes and limitations: Some TCR beta chains (roughly 150 of them) were listed as cytomegalovirus-associated. Most TCR sequences showed up rarely, but some public TCRs showed up in many donors. Solely CMV serostatus was available to characterize immune exposure. In vitro checks showed that a few CMV-associated chains really do target CMV antigens.

The PCR used 60 Vbeta and 13 Jbeta primers. Only in-frame clones appear in the TCRdb table, and some are missing; sequencing was by immunoSEQ multiplex PCR. This table has around 150,000 clones, about 80% appearing once. This sequence was found in a woman aged 50 to 65 in good health and CMV-seropositive. The V call is TRBV6-1, the J call TRBJ1-2; tentatively, D is TRBD1 (5 bases). The sample comprised PBMCs. This chain's CDR3 is CASSEAGQGGNYGYTF. In DNA, the CDR3 is TGTGCCAGCAGTGAAGCGGGTCAGGGCGGCAACTATGGCTACACCTTC.